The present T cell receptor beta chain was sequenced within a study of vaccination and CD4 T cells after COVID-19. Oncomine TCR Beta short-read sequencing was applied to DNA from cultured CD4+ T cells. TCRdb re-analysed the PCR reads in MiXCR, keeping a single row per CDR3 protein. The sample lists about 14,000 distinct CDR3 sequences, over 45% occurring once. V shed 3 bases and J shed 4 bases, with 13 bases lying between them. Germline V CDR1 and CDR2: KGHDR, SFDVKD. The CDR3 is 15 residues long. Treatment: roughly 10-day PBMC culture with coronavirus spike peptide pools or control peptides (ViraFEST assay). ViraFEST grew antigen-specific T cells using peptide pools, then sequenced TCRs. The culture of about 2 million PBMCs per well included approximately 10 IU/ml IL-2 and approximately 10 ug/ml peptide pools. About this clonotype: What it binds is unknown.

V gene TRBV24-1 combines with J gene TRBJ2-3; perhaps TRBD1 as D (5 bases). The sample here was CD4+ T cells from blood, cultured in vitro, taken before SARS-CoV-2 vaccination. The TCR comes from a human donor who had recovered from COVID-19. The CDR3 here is CATSDPQGNADTQYF. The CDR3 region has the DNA TGTGCCACCAGTGATCCGCAGGGAAACGCAGATACGCAGTATTTT.